Each of the 32 T cell receptor beta chains below was sequenced from the same sample in a study of T cell repertoires in cytomegalovirus infection. TCRdb passed the reads through MiXCR, listing each CDR3 protein once. The sample holds some 240,000 distinct CDR3 sequences; around 15% are singletons and the top ten take approximately 44%. Specimen: CD8+ T cells from PBMCs. The source of these receptors is a human donor in good health (CMV status not recorded). Some clones in this sample may be carry-over from other donors' samples.

In its sample, this clonotype was seen many times. The gene calls are TRBV28 and TRBJ1-1; 8 positions match TRBD1. The CDR3 has 17 amino acids. The germline V gene encodes CDR1 MDHEN and CDR2 SYDVKM. With V trimmed by 6 bases and J by 0 bases, 12 bases remained unmatched. The CDR3 region has the DNA TGTGCCAGCAGGACGGACAGGGTTTCCCCAATGAACACTGAAGCTTTCTTT. This gives the protein CASRTDRVSPMNTEAFF.

This clonotype was counted between two and nine times. The CDR3 DNA reads TGTGCCAGCAGTGAATCGGGGGCGCCTGGAAACACCATATATTTT. Translated: CASSESGAPGNTIYF. V gene TRBV25-1 combines with J gene TRBJ1-3; D may be TRBD1 (6 bases). Trimming took off 1 base at V and 2 bases at J, with 9 bases between the two ends. The CDR3 covers 15 residues. CDR1 is MGHDK and CDR2 is SYGVNS in the germline V gene. Supplemented by reference TRBV25-1 and TRBJ1-3, the full variable domain reads EADIYQTPRYLVIGTGKKITLECSQTMGHDKMYWYQQDPGMELHLIHYSYGVNSTEKGDLSSESTVSRIRTEHFPLTLESARPSHTSQYLCASSESGAPGNTIYFGEGSWLTVV.

V gene TRBV10-3 combines with J gene TRBJ1-2; D gene uncertain. The CDR3 runs 13 residues. Germline assignment: CDR1 ENHRY and CDR2 SYGVKD. Trimming cost V 7 bases and J 2 bases, with 11 bases left between them. This CDR3 is CAITSSGNYGYTF. In DNA form, the CDR3 reads TGTGCCATCACCTCCTCGGGGAACTATGGCTACACCTTC.

This clonotype was picked up many times. The rearrangement links TRBV28 to TRBJ2-7; 8 bases are a match to TRBD1. CDR3 size: 15 residues. V lost 6 bases to trimming and J lost 4 bases; unmatched junction nucleotides: 11. CDR1 and CDR2 (germline): MDHEN, SYDVKM. CDR3 nucleotides: TGTGCCAGCAGCAAAATTCAGGGGGCGAAGTACGAGCAGTACTTC. It specifies CASSKIQGAKYEQYF. The variable domain in full, with the rest retrieved from reference TRBV28 and TRBJ2-7, is DVKVTQSSRYLVKRTGEKVFLECVQDMDHENMFWYRQDPGLGLRLIYFSYDVKMKEKGDIPEGYSVSREKKERFSLILESASTNQTSMYLCASSKIQGAKYEQYFGPGTRLTVT.

This clonotype has more than one count but fewer than ten. The chain has TRBV6-2 or TRBV6-3 and TRBJ2-6; the D is unclear. CDR3 size: 14 residues. Trimming took off 4 bases at V and 0 bases at J, with 4 bases between the two ends. Per the germline V gene, CDR1 is MNHEY and CDR2 is SVGEGT. CDR3 protein: CASSFFSGANVLTF. The CDR3 DNA sequence: TGTGCCAGCAGTTTCTTCTCTGGGGCCAACGTCCTGACTTTC.

This clonotype was seen repeatedly, ten times or more. This chain joins TRBV7-2 and TRBJ2-7; D unclear. Germline V gene sequence: CDR1 SGHTA, CDR2 FQGNSA. CDR3 size: 11 residues. V gave up 1 base and J gave up 3 bases, with 1 base separating them. DNA of the CDR3: TGTGCCAGCAGCTTAGACTACGAGCAGTACTTC. Protein: CASSLDYEQYF.

There are many counts of this clonotype. CDR3 coding DNA: TGTGCCAGCATGGAGACAGGGACCACAGATACGCAGTATTTT. Protein: CASMETGTTDTQYF. The chain links TRBV28 to TRBJ2-3, with 7 bases that match TRBD1. Losses at the gene ends were 7 bases for V and 2 bases for J; bases not matched to a gene: 6. CDR3 length: 14 amino acids. CDR1 is MDHEN and CDR2 is SYDVKM in the germline V gene.

This clonotype was recorded many times. This chain connects TRBV7-9 to TRBJ2-5; D is perhaps TRBD1 or TRBD2 (5 bases each). This CDR3 comprises 18 residues. V was shortened by 1 base and J by 2 bases, with 20 bases between the two germline ends. Germline V gene data show CDR1 as SEHNR and CDR2 as FQNEAQ (reference sequence). In DNA form, the CDR3 reads TGTGCCAGCAGCTTAGTAGGACAAAAGAGGACGGGACAAGAGACCCAGTACTTC. Protein sequence: CASSLVGQKRTGQETQYF.

This clonotype was picked up a small number of times. The CDR3: CASSLGGSNYGYTF. The CDR3 DNA is TGTGCCAGCAGTTTAGGCGGTTCTAACTATGGCTACACCTTC. This chain joins TRBV12-3 or TRBV12-4 and TRBJ1-2; no firm D call. The CDR3 loop spans 14 amino acids. Trimming shortened V by 1 base and J by 0 bases, and 6 bases separated the two germline ends.

In its sample, this clonotype was seen a few times. The V and J genes are TRBV28 and TRBJ2-7; D might be TRBD1 or TRBD2, each matching 5 bases. Between the trimmed V and J ends, which lost 6 bases and 0 bases, there was a span of 9 bases. Germline-derived CDR1 and CDR2 are MDHEN and SYDVKM. This CDR3 spans 13 amino acids. The CDR3 here is CASRTGASYEQYF. CDR3 sequence (DNA): TGTGCCAGCAGGACCGGGGCCTCCTACGAGCAGTACTTC.

V is TRBV29-1 and J is TRBJ2-7; TRBD1 agrees at 7 bases. CDR3 length: 12 amino acids. J was trimmed by 5 bases and V by 7 bases; bases with no gene match: 8. The germline CDR1 and CDR2 sequences are SQVTM and ANQGSEA. The DNA for the CDR3 is TGCAGCGGACGGGACAGCCGGCACGAGCAGTACTTC. Its translation is CSGRDSRHEQYF.

In its sample, this clonotype was seen a few times. The conserved phenylalanine or tryptophan is not found at the CDR3 terminus, so this likely reflects a read error. The chain has TRBV7-9 and TRBJ2-3; 9 bases are a match to TRBD1. This CDR3 spans 16 amino acids. Germline CDR1 SEHNR, CDR2 FQNEAQ (reference sequence). V dropped 0 bases and J dropped 2; count of bases not matched to a gene: 3. CDR3 amino acids: CASSLAGQGYTDTQYL. In nucleotides, the CDR3 is TGTGCCAGCAGCTTAGCGGGACAGGGATACACAGATACGCAGTATTTG.

This clonotype appeared many times. V is TRBV7-9 and J is TRBJ1-1, with D hard to call. Germline CDR1 is SEHNR and CDR2 is FQNEAQ (reference sequence). CDR3 length: 15 amino acids. The V and J ends lost 4 bases and 7 bases respectively, with 19 bases between them. The CDR3 reads CASSSRNLPAHEAFF. The CDR3 DNA follows: TGTGCCAGCAGCTCCCGAAACCTACCTGCTCATGAAGCTTTCTTT.

The rearrangement joins TRBV15 to TRBJ2-2, with D tentatively TRBD1 (5 bases). Per germline, CDR1 LNHNV and CDR2 YYDKDF (reference sequence). Trimming took 5 bases from V and 4 from J, leaving 11 bases between them. The CDR3 is made up of 14 amino acids. The chain's CDR3 is CATSDDSSTGELFF. CDR3 bases: TGTGCCACCAGCGATGACAGTTCCACCGGGGAGCTGTTTTTT.

The J gene is TRBJ1-5, the V gene TRBV2; no reliable D call. CDR3 size: 11 residues. Germline V gives CDR1 SNHLY, CDR2 FYNNEI. Trimming pared 4 bases from V and 6 bases from J, leaving 4 bases between. The CDR3 loop reads CASSGGQPQHF. The CDR3 DNA reads TGTGCCAGCAGTGGGGGTCAGCCCCAGCATTTT.

This clonotype was seen at least ten times. The V and J genes are TRBV6-5 and TRBJ2-2, with TRBD2 as a possible D gene (5 bases). The CDR3 consists of 14 residues. Trimming removed 3 bases from V and 5 bases from J, with 10 bases in between. Germline-derived CDR1 and CDR2 are MNHEY and SVGAGI. CDR3 nucleotides: TGTGCCAGCAGTTATTTTCCGGGGACCGGGGAGCTGTTTTTT. Protein sequence: CASSYFPGTGELFF.

The chain is built from TRBV5-5 and TRBJ2-7, with 8 bases aligning to TRBD1. CDR1 and CDR2 (germline): SGHKS, YYEKEE (reference sequence). Losses at the gene ends were 4 bases for V and 7 bases for J; bases not matched to a gene: 13. The CDR3 runs to 15 residues. CDR3 in DNA: TGTGCCAGCAGCCGTGGGACAGGTTTCCCCGAAGAGCAGTACTTC. Translation: CASSRGTGFPEEQYF.

A few counts support this clonotype. V usage is TRBV6-5 and J usage is TRBJ1-1, with a possible D match to TRBD1 (5 bases). Trimming cost V 2 bases and J 5 bases, with 12 bases left between them. The germline gives CDR1 MNHEY, CDR2 SVGAGI. The CDR3 contains 14 residues. DNA for the CDR3: TGTGCCAGCAGTTACGGGGCAGGGTGGACTGAAGCTTTCTTT. Protein sequence: CASSYGAGWTEAFF.

This clonotype was observed many times. The chain employs TRBV6-2 or TRBV6-3 and TRBJ2-1; D is possibly TRBD1 (5 bases). With 0 bases removed from V and 0 bases from J, the gap between germline ends came to 18 bases. The CDR3 is 19 amino acids. In germline, CDR1 is MNHEY, CDR2 SVGEGT. This CDR3 is CASSYSTGPADSSYNEQFF. The CDR3, as DNA: TGTGCCAGCAGTTACTCGACCGGGCCTGCTGACAGCTCCTACAATGAGCAGTTCTTC.

This clonotype has a count of ten or more. The rearrangement links TRBV7-6 to TRBJ2-1; unclear D gene. The CDR3 has 12 residues. Germline V CDR1 and CDR2: SGHVS, FNYEAQ. The V end was cut by 4 bases, the J end by 7 bases, with 8 bases between. In DNA, the CDR3 is TGTGCCAGCAGCTCCACCGTGAATGAGCAGTTCTTC. Protein sequence: CASSSTVNEQFF.

The chain carries TRBV10-3 and TRBJ2-3; D unresolved. Germline values: CDR1 ENHRY, CDR2 SYGVKD. V lost 0 bases and J 3 bases, leaving 10 bases between the germline ends. The CDR3 is made up of 15 amino acids. CDR3 nucleotide sequence: TGTGCCATCAGTGAGTCAAGTATTGCGACAGATACGCAGTATTTT. Its protein is CAISESSIATDTQYF.

This clonotype was counted only a few times. V gene TRBV5-5 combines with J gene TRBJ2-3; D is undetermined. The CDR3 extends over 16 amino acids. Germline V gene sequence: CDR1 SGHKS, CDR2 YYEKEE (reference sequence). V lost 2 bases, J lost 2 bases, and 15 bases lay in between. CDR3 DNA: TGTGCCAGCAGCTTATTGAGACCTGACAACACAGATACGCAGTATTTT. This gives the protein CASSLLRPDNTDTQYF.

The chain links TRBV28 to TRBJ2-5; the D gene is possibly TRBD2 (5 bases). The V gene lost 2 bases and the J gene lost 5 bases, with 21 bases spanning the gap. The germline CDR1 and CDR2 sequences are MDHEN and SYDVKM. The CDR3 is 17 amino acids. In DNA form, the CDR3 reads TGTGCCAGCAGTTTAGGCCGGGGATACGAAGGGAGCGAGACCCAGTACTTC. It is translated as CASSLGRGYEGSETQYF.

The chain has TRBV20-1 and TRBJ2-7; D remains unclear. Germline V gene lookup returns CDR1 DFQATT and CDR2 SNEGSKA (reference sequence). Trimming left V 4 bases short and J 2 bases short, with 6 bases between. This CDR3 region has 11 residues. CDR3 loop: CSAIRAYEQYF. The DNA of the CDR3 is TGCAGTGCTATCAGAGCCTACGAGCAGTACTTC.

The chain uses TRBV19 and TRBJ1-5; 8 positions match TRBD1. Trimming at V came to 6 bases and at J to 9 bases, leaving 16 bases not matched to a gene. This CDR3 has 16 residues. Looked up from germline, CDR1 is LNHDA and CDR2 is SQIVND (reference sequence). CDR3 in amino acids: CASRPGSGGLLRPQHF. CDR3 bases: TGTGCCAGTAGACCGGGATCAGGGGGCTTACTTCGGCCCCAGCATTTT.

The V gene is TRBV12-3 or TRBV12-4, the J gene TRBJ2-6, with 11 nucleotides matching TRBD1. The V gene end was trimmed by 7 bases and the J gene end by 2 bases; junction bases not matched to a gene: 16. The CDR3 loop spans 20 amino acids. CDR3 sequence (DNA): TGTGCCAGCAAAATGACCTCCGGGACAGGGGGTCCCCCTGGGGCCAACGTCCTGACTTTC. It specifies CASKMTSGTGGPPGANVLTF.

This clonotype was counted at least ten times. V gene TRBV7-2 combines with J gene TRBJ2-6, with 7 bases aligning to TRBD2. The CDR3 runs 19 residues. Germline-derived CDR1 and CDR2 are SGHTA and FQGNSA. V lost 3 bases to trimming and J lost 4 bases; unmatched junction nucleotides: 15. The CDR3 nucleotides read TGTGCCAGCAGCTTTAGTAGCGGGCACCAACTAGGAGGGGCCAACGTCCTGACTTTC. This sequence encodes CASSFSSGHQLGGANVLTF.

This clonotype was found a few times. The rearrangement uses TRBV7-9 and TRBJ1-4, with TRBD1 identical over 9 bases. This CDR3 has 15 amino acids. Per the germline V gene, CDR1 is SEHNR and CDR2 is FQNEAQ (reference sequence). J gave up 6 bases and V 4 bases, and 6 bases lay outside the gene matches. CDR3 sequence: CASSSFRDRDEKLFF. The CDR3 bases are TGTGCCAGCAGCTCATTCCGGGACAGGGATGAAAAACTGTTTTTT.

This chain connects TRBV25-1 to TRBJ2-2; a possible D gene is TRBD2 (5 bases). Trimming removed 8 bases from V and 7 bases from J, with 5 bases in between. Germline CDR1 is MGHDK and CDR2 is SYGVNS. The CDR3 is made up of 10 amino acids. The CDR3 coding sequence is TGTGCCAGCGAGGGCGGGGAGCTGTTTTTT. It yields the protein CASEGGELFF. The full variable domain, its missing parts supplied by reference TRBV25-1 and TRBJ2-2, is EADIYQTPRYLVIGTGKKITLECSQTMGHDKMYWYQQDPGMELHLIHYSYGVNSTEKGDLSSESTVSRIRTEHFPLTLESARPSHTSQYLCASEGGELFFGEGSRLTVL.

This clonotype was counted many times. V and J are TRBV6-6 and TRBJ1-6; D might be TRBD1 (6 bases). The CDR3 sequence is 14 residues long. The germline V gene has CDR1 MNHNY and CDR2 SVGAGI (reference sequence). V was pared by 5 bases and J by 15 bases, with 20 bases between. The CDR3 protein is CASSTASNREILHF. The CDR3 bases are TGTGCCAGCAGTACCGCTTCGAACAGGGAAATCCTCCACTTT.

This clonotype was seen a few times. The rearrangement uses TRBV9 and TRBJ1-1, with TRBD1 matching 7 bases. Per germline, CDR1 SGDLS and CDR2 YYNGEE. The V segment lost 4 bases and the J segment 4 bases; nucleotides outside the gene matches: 7. The length of the CDR3 is 14 residues. CDR3 residues: CASSSGTVGTEAFF. DNA for the CDR3: TGTGCCAGCAGCTCAGGGACAGTTGGCACTGAAGCTTTCTTT.

This clonotype has only one observation. The chain joins TRBV27 to TRBJ1-1, with D possibly TRBD1 on 5 matching bases. Trimming shortened V by 4 bases and J by 4 bases, and 10 bases separated the two germline ends. The CDR3 totals 13 residues. Germline assignment: CDR1 MNHEY and CDR2 SMNVEV (reference sequence). CDR3 sequence (DNA): TGTGCCAGCAGTTGGGGGGGAAGCACTGAAGCTTTCTTT. This codes for CASSWGGSTEAFF.